The sample holds many counts of the clone carrying this T cell receptor beta chain. Its specificity is unknown. cDNA synthesis was performed by 5'RACE with 10-nucleotide random UMIs. In each sequencing run, over 160 million TCR-beta sequences were generated from 15-18 subjects. TCRdb processed the 5' RACE reads anew with MiXCR; each CDR3 protein has one entry. The sample holds 55,000 to 65,000 distinct CDR3 sequences; about 8.9% are singletons and the top ten take around 13%. The data derive from a study of neurological immune-mediated disorders. General study findings and limits: Private repertoires in all groups were suggested, as expanded clones shared no CDR3 amino acid sequences across subjects. Multiple sclerosis, the disease with the least TCR clonal expansion, fell below healthy controls, whereas HTLV-1-associated myelopathy showed the most.

Germline V lookup: CDR1 SGHAT, CDR2 FQNNGV. The CDR3 runs 15 residues. V gave up 2 bases and J gave up 6 bases; unmatched junction bases: 3. Time point here: longitudinal time-point 2. The source material was PBMCs. The chain carries TRBV11-2 and TRBJ2-1; the match to TRBD2 covers 11 bases. The TCR originated in a young man in good health. In nucleotides, the CDR3 is TGTGCCAGCAGCTTAAGACTAGCGGGGATCAATGAGCAGTTCTTC. This gives the protein CASSLRLAGINEQFF.